A selection of T cell receptor beta chains follows, all from one sample in a study of blood T cells in healthy people across ages. TCRdb processed the 5' RACE reads anew with MiXCR; each CDR3 protein has one entry. The table has just under 900,000 distinct CDR3 sequences, 25% to 35% seen once. The sample taken for sequencing was blood. The receptors were sampled from a woman older than 75 in good health. The CDR3 runs from the conserved cysteine through the conserved F or W. Only some rows state a clone size, as once, few, many or a class for expanded clones.

TRBJ2-1 many 16 TRBV7-2 CASSTQGRVSYNEQFF
TRBJ1-6 NA 15 TRBV2 CASSMGQSLNSPLHF
TRBJ1-2 NA 13 TRBV4-3 CASSQPDRRGYTF
TRBJ2-5 NA 14 TRBV19 CASKGQGARETQYF
TRBJ2-1 many 15 TRBV2 CASRRASGDTNEQFF
TRBJ2-1 many 13 TRBV6-2/TRBV6-3 CASSYYRYNEQFF
TRBJ1-5 NA 13 TRBV19 CASSIIGNQPQHF
TRBJ2-2 many 17 TRBV20-1 CSARASGGLANTGELFF
TRBJ2-4 many 13 TRBV20-1 CSMYEVVKNIQYF
TRBJ2-7 NA 15 TRBV7-6 CASSPTWGRQETQNF
TRBJ2-7 many 16 TRBV20-1 CSAREGDRGSSYEQYF
TRBJ1-2 NA 14 TRBV14 CASSQVSGFYGYTF
TRBJ1-5 NA 17 TRBV19 CASMRGTEGVRNQPQHF
TRBJ1-2 NA 12 TRBV28 CASSEGEFGYTF
TRBJ2-7 many 16 TRBV7-9 CASSGARGTASYEQYF
TRBJ2-5 few 17 TRBV2 CASNRSRTSGGAETQYF
TRBJ1-5 NA 15 TRBV7-2 CASSLDRVNNQPQHF
TRBJ2-3 many 17 TRBV5-6 CASSLVTSGGLTDTQYF
TRBJ1-6 NA 15 TRBV27 CASRDRVLKNSPLHF
NA many 15 TRBV7-9 CASTLSGAPRDEQYF
TRBJ1-5 many 11 TRBV5-1 CAEGVLQPQHF
TRBJ2-3 NA 14 TRBV28 CASSSPGGLDTQYF
TRBJ2-2 NA 14 TRBV28 CASSLSTNTGELFF
TRBJ1-1 NA 13 TRBV7-2 CASSFSGGSGSFF
TRBJ2-2 few 22 TRBV5-1 CASRKSKARGVKLKANTGELFF
TRBJ2-7 NA 15 TRBV6-2/TRBV6-3 CASSIPFGGTYEQYF